One sample yielded the 15 T cell receptor beta chains listed below, sequenced in a study of blood T cell repertoires in COVID-19. TCRdb keeps only in-frame clones here, not all; method: immunoSEQ multiplex PCR. The sample shows 200,000 to 250,000 clones, about 91% of them seen only once. The sample was peripheral blood. These receptors originate from a man older than 75 with acute or convalescent COVID-19.

The gene calls are TRBV7-2 and TRBJ1-1, with D perhaps matching TRBD1 (6 bases). The length of the CDR3 is 16 residues. The V gene's germline CDR1 is SGHTA and CDR2 FQGNSA. With 5 bases removed from V and 3 bases from J, the gap between germline ends came to 19 bases. CDR3 sequence (DNA): TGTGCCAGCAGCCCCCTTTTTACAGGGATGGACACTGAAGCTTTCTTT. Translated: CASSPLFTGMDTEAFF.

The chain has TRBV19 and TRBJ1-2, with 9 positions matching TRBD1. The CDR3 runs to 15 residues. Germline trimming cut 5 bases from V and 4 bases from J; bases unmatched to any gene: 8. The germline gives CDR1 LNHDA, CDR2 SQIVND (reference sequence). CDR3 amino acids: CASSSTGGRRYGYTF. In DNA, the CDR3 is TGTGCCAGTAGTTCTACAGGGGGCCGGCGCTATGGCTACACCTTC.

This clone was picked up one time. The rearrangement joins TRBV7-3 to TRBJ2-3, with TRBD1 identical over 9 bases. This CDR3 comprises 16 residues. Germline assignment: CDR1 SGHTA and CDR2 FQGTGA. J gave up 2 bases and V 5 bases, and 8 bases lay outside the gene matches. The CDR3 loop is CASSPGTGIFTDTQYF. The DNA of the CDR3 is TGTGCCAGCAGCCCAGGGACAGGGATTTTCACAGATACGCAGTATTTT.

This clone was seen a handful of times. The chain recombines TRBV19 with TRBJ1-1; TRBD1 agrees at 9 bases. Germline loops: CDR1 LNHDA, CDR2 SQIVND (reference sequence). V lost 6 bases to trimming and J lost 5 bases; unmatched junction nucleotides: 10. The CDR3 has 15 amino acids. The CDR3 reads CASSHPGQGRTEAFF. The CDR3 DNA follows: TGTGCCAGTAGCCACCCGGGACAGGGTCGGACTGAAGCTTTCTTT.

V usage is TRBV5-1 and J usage is TRBJ2-3; TRBD2 matches 12 bases. CDR3 length: 16 amino acids. Germline assignment: CDR1 SGHRS and CDR2 YFSETQ. Germline trimming cut 4 bases from V and 4 bases from J; bases unmatched to any gene: 7. The DNA for the CDR3 is TGCGCCAGCAGCCGGACTAGCGGGGCCCGCGCAGATACGCAGTATTTT. Protein sequence: CASSRTSGARADTQYF.

This clone has only a few counts. The chain carries TRBV29-1 and TRBJ1-2, with 8 bases that match TRBD1. Germline CDR1 reads SQVTM; CDR2 reads ANQGSEA. The junction had 6 bases not matched to a gene; V was cut back by 5 bases and J by 4 bases. This CDR3 has 13 residues. DNA for the CDR3: TGCAGCGTTTCGTTGGACAGGGTCTATGGCTACACCTTC. It yields the protein CSVSLDRVYGYTF.

This clone has more than one count but fewer than ten. The chain links TRBV19 to TRBJ2-7; 10 bases are a match to TRBD1. After removal of 7 bases from V and 6 bases from J, the junction contained 6 bases not matched to a gene. The CDR3 contains 13 residues. The germline V gene encodes CDR1 LNHDA and CDR2 SQIVND (reference sequence). The CDR3 reads CASKSDRGREQYF. The DNA of the CDR3 is TGTGCCAGTAAGAGTGACAGGGGGCGCGAGCAGTACTTC. The entire variable domain, with the rest obtained from reference TRBV19 and TRBJ2-7, is as follows: DGGITQSPKYLFRKEGQNVTLSCEQNLNHDAMYWYRQDPGQGLRLIYYSQIVNDFQKGDIAEGYSVSREKKESFPLTVTSAQKNPTAFYLCASKSDRGREQYFGPGTRLTVT.

The V call is TRBV4-3, the J call TRBJ2-2; TRBD2 matches 9 bases. The CDR3 extends over 16 amino acids. Looked up from germline, CDR1 is LGHNA and CDR2 is YSLEER. The junction had 4 bases not matched to a gene; V was cut back by 4 bases and J by 1 base. CDR3 in amino acids: CASSPGLAGNTGELFF. The CDR3 nucleotides read TGCGCCAGCAGCCCGGGACTAGCAGGGAACACCGGGGAGCTGTTTTTT.

This clone was detected only a few times. V usage is TRBV11-1 and J usage is TRBJ2-7; TRBD2 matches at 7 bases. The CDR3 is 15 amino acids. Germline values: CDR1 SGHAT, CDR2 FQDESV (reference sequence). V shed 2 bases and J 3 bases; nucleotides not matched to a gene: 7. CDR3 amino acids: CASSLTGGNIYEQYF. The CDR3 nucleotides are TGTGCCAGCAGCTTAACCGGGGGGAACATCTACGAGCAGTACTTC.

J is TRBJ2-3 and V is TRBV1; the DNA was not used to check the table's D call, TRBD2. TRBV1 is annotated as a pseudogene. This CDR3 has 15 residues. CDR3 DNA sequence: TGCACCAGCAGCCATCACCTAGCGGGGGGGGATACGCAGTATTTT. It codes for CTSSHHLAGGDTQYF.

This clone was counted once. The chain employs TRBV7-8 and TRBJ2-1; D may be TRBD2 (6 bases). Germline values: CDR1 SGHVS, CDR2 FQNEAQ. V was clipped by 3 bases and J by 10 bases, with 22 bases between them. The CDR3 spans 16 residues. Here the CDR3 reads CASSLPRSGVAREQFF. As DNA, the CDR3 is TGTGCCAGCAGCTTGCCCCGGTCGGGAGTCGCAAGGGAGCAGTTCTTC.

CDR3 loop: CASSLRGATASNQPQHF. The CDR3 bases are TGTGCCAGCAGCTTGAGAGGTGCGACAGCTAGCAATCAGCCCCAGCATTTT. V is TRBV5-6 and J is TRBJ1-5, with a tentative D call TRBD1 (5 bases). From germline, CDR1 is SGHDT and CDR2 YYEEEE. Trimming cost V 1 base and J 0 bases, with 14 bases left between them. CDR3 length equals 17 residues.

The V call is TRBV3-1 (or the pseudogene TRBV3-2), the J call TRBJ1-6; unclear D gene. The CDR3 is made up of 16 amino acids. The germline V gene has CDR1 LGHDT and CDR2 YNNKEL (reference sequence). V lost 0 bases, J lost 4 bases, and 10 bases lay in between. The CDR3 here is CASSQESYSYNSPLHF. The CDR3 nucleotides are TGTGCCAGCAGCCAAGAGTCTTACAGTTATAATTCACCCCTCCACTTT.

This clone was seen a single time. This chain uses TRBV5-1 with TRBJ1-1; 8 nucleotides match TRBD1. CDR1 and CDR2 (germline): SGHRS, YFSETQ. The CDR3 runs to 18 residues. The V segment lost 4 bases and the J segment 3 bases; nucleotides outside the gene matches: 17. The CDR3, as DNA: TGCGCCAGCAGCCCAGCGGTATTAAGGACAGGGAGGTACACTGAAGCTTTCTTT. The encoded protein is CASSPAVLRTGRYTEAFF. Looking up the rest from reference TRBV5-1 and TRBJ1-1 gives the full variable domain: KAGVTQTPRYLIKTRGQQVTLSCSPISGHRSVSWYQQTPGQGLQFLFEYFSETQRNKGNFPGRFSGRQFSNSRSEMNVSTLELGDSALYLCASSPAVLRTGRYTEAFFGQGTRLTVV.

The J gene is TRBJ2-3, the V gene TRBV7-2, with TRBD1 matching 8 bases. J was trimmed by 3 bases and V by 7 bases; bases with no gene match: 9. The germline V gene encodes CDR1 SGHTA and CDR2 FQGNSA. CDR3 size: 15 residues. For the CDR3, the DNA is TGTGCCAGCACCCAACGGACAGGGCGAACAGATACGCAGTATTTT. Protein sequence: CASTQRTGRTDTQYF.